Below are 22 T cell receptor beta chains sequenced from a single sample in a study of cytomegalovirus exposure and HLA in healthy donors. Amplification used 60 Vbeta primers and 13 Jbeta primers. This table comes from immunoSEQ multiplex PCR, and its TCRdb copy is limited to in-frame clones, with some not included. The sample comprises over 150,000 clones, 70% to 80% of which are singletons, and 2.9% rests with the top ten. The sequencing input was PBMCs. These receptors originate from a male donor in good health and CMV-seronegative.

The V and J genes are TRBV28 and TRBJ1-5; a possible D gene is TRBD1 (5 bases). Germline loops: CDR1 MDHEN, CDR2 SYDVKM. The CDR3 has 16 residues. With 6 bases removed from V and 0 bases from J, the gap between germline ends came to 15 bases. CDR3 region: CASSPDSIYSNQPQHF. Written as DNA, the CDR3 is TGTGCCAGCAGCCCCGACAGCATTTATAGCAATCAGCCCCAGCATTTT.

The rearrangement links TRBV9 to TRBJ2-3; D is perhaps TRBD1 (5 bases). Germline V gene lookup returns CDR1 SGDLS and CDR2 YYNGEE. The CDR3 loop spans 16 amino acids. The germline V and J ends were trimmed by 3 bases and 10 bases, with 24 bases remaining between them. This CDR3 reads CASSGARRQGRVAQYF. The CDR3 DNA reads as TGTGCCAGCAGCGGGGCTCGTAGGCAGGGAAGGGTTGCGCAGTATTTT.

This rearrangement joins TRBV6-1 to TRBJ2-1; 7 bases match TRBD1. This CDR3 is 14 amino acids long. CDR1 is MNHNS and CDR2 is SASEGT in the germline V gene. J gave up 5 bases and V 7 bases, and 8 bases lay outside the gene matches. The CDR3 protein is CASTEGAPNNEQFF. The CDR3 DNA sequence: TGTGCCAGCACCGAGGGGGCCCCAAACAATGAGCAGTTCTTC.

This chain connects TRBV2 to TRBJ1-1, with D possibly matching TRBD1 (6 bases). The CDR3 is made up of 15 amino acids. Germline CDR1 SNHLY, CDR2 FYNNEI. With 6 bases removed from V and 1 base from J, the gap between germline ends came to 15 bases. The CDR3 bases are TGTGCCAGCAGGGGGGAGGGACAAACGAACACTGAAGCTTTCTTT. Encoded protein: CASRGEGQTNTEAFF.

This clone was seen a few times. This sequence joins TRBV30 and TRBJ2-1; TRBD2 matches 7 bases. Germline V lookup: CDR1 GTSNPN, CDR2 SVGIG (reference sequence). The CDR3 runs to 14 residues. Unmatched junction bases numbered 10, after V lost 8 bases and J lost 3 bases. The CDR3 coding sequence is TGTGCCGCCTTCAGGCTAGCGGACTACAATGAGCAGTTCTTC. It codes for CAAFRLADYNEQFF.

The V gene is TRBV30, the J gene TRBJ1-4; D ambiguous. The CDR3 covers 14 residues. CDR1 and CDR2 (germline): GTSNPN, SVGIG (reference sequence). V dropped 3 bases and J dropped 2 bases, with 10 bases sitting between them. The CDR3 loop is CAWRYPGTNEKLFF. The CDR3 DNA sequence: TGTGCCTGGAGGTACCCGGGGACTAATGAAAAACTGTTTTTT.

The chain links TRBV11-2 to TRBJ2-1, with 7 bases aligning to TRBD2. Per germline, CDR1 SGHAT and CDR2 FQNNGV. The CDR3 totals 19 residues. V gave up 0 bases and J gave up 0 bases; unmatched junction bases: 11. CDR3 DNA sequence: TGTGCCAGCAGCTTAGAGTTGGCTAGCGGCCTGAGCTCCTACAATGAGCAGTTCTTC. Translation gives CASSLELASGLSSYNEQFF.

The chain carries TRBV19 and TRBJ2-2, with a possible D match to TRBD2 (5 bases). V lost 6 bases and J 1 base, leaving 9 bases between the germline ends. Germline V gene data show CDR1 as LNHDA and CDR2 as SQIVND (reference sequence). The CDR3 contains 14 residues. Here the CDR3 DNA reads TGTGCCAGTAGGGACTCGGGGAACACCGGGGAGCTGTTTTTT. Protein product: CASRDSGNTGELFF.

The chain employs TRBV30 and TRBJ1-2; no clear D gene. Looked up from germline, CDR1 is GTSNPN and CDR2 is SVGIG (reference sequence). The CDR3 is 13 residues long. Trimming stripped 4 bases from V and 4 bases from J, with 13 bases between. The CDR3 loop reads CAWTRPGSYGYTF. CDR3 bases: TGTGCCTGGACCCGCCCCGGTTCCTATGGCTACACCTTC.

This rearrangement joins TRBV28 to TRBJ2-5; possibly TRBD1 for D (5 bases). The germline V and J ends were trimmed by 4 bases and 4 bases, with 16 bases remaining between them. This CDR3 spans 15 amino acids. Per germline, CDR1 MDHEN and CDR2 SYDVKM. CDR3 coding DNA: TGTGCCAGCAGTTCCCCAGGAAGGGGTGCAGAGACCCAGTACTTC. The encoded protein is CASSSPGRGAETQYF.

There are a few counts of this clone. The chain combines TRBV6-1 with TRBJ1-5; 7 bases match TRBD1. The CDR3 extends over 18 amino acids. Germline trimming cut 3 bases from V and 5 bases from J; bases unmatched to any gene: 16. The germline gives CDR1 MNHNS, CDR2 SASEGT. CDR3 sequence: CASSDPRSGGDRDQPQHF. CDR3 DNA sequence: TGTGCCAGCAGTGATCCGAGGAGCGGAGGTGACAGGGATCAGCCCCAGCATTTT.

The chain has TRBV5-1 and TRBJ2-7; D unclear. V lost 4 bases to trimming and J lost 0 bases, with 11 bases between them. The CDR3 has 14 amino acids. Germline V CDR1 and CDR2: SGHRS, YFSETQ. The CDR3 protein is CASSPMSSSYEQYF. The CDR3 DNA reads TGCGCCAGCAGCCCAATGAGTAGCTCCTACGAGCAGTACTTC. Drawing the rest from reference TRBV5-1 and TRBJ2-7, the complete variable domain is KAGVTQTPRYLIKTRGQQVTLSCSPISGHRSVSWYQQTPGQGLQFLFEYFSETQRNKGNFPGRFSGRQFSNSRSEMNVSTLELGDSALYLCASSPMSSSYEQYFGPGTRLTVT.

The chain uses TRBV10-3 and TRBJ2-1; 8 nucleotides agree with TRBD2. In germline, CDR1 is ENHRY, CDR2 SYGVKD. The CDR3 extends over 14 amino acids. V was pared by 7 bases and J by 0 bases, with 2 bases of the junction left unmatched. The DNA of the CDR3 is TGTGCCATCAAAGCGGGGGTCTCCTACAATGAGCAGTTCTTC. Translated, it gives CAIKAGVSYNEQFF.

The table lists this clone with a count of one. The V gene is TRBV7-9, the J gene TRBJ2-1, with 10 bases that match TRBD2. Germline-derived CDR1 and CDR2 are SEHNR and FQNEAQ (reference sequence). After removal of 2 bases from V and 1 base from J, the junction contained 2 bases not matched to a gene. The CDR3 is made up of 16 amino acids. The CDR3, as DNA: TGTGCCAGCAGCTTAAGCGGGGGGGCTTCCTACAATGAGCAGTTCTTC. Amino acids: CASSLSGGASYNEQFF.

The chain links TRBV6-5 to TRBJ2-1, with TRBD2 identical over 8 bases. The germline V gene has CDR1 MNHEY and CDR2 SVGAGI. The CDR3 extends over 16 amino acids. V was pared by 2 bases and J by 12 bases, with 15 bases of the junction left unmatched. CDR3 sequence: CASSYGGGGTDRGQFF. In DNA, the CDR3 is TGTGCCAGCAGTTACGGTGGCGGGGGGACCGATAGGGGGCAGTTCTTC.

This clone was recorded only once. The chain carries TRBV4-1 and TRBJ2-1; 7 bases align to TRBD2. V trimming: 0 bases; J trimming: 9 bases; junction bases outside the gene matches: 11. The germline V gene has CDR1 MGHRA and CDR2 YSYEKL. There are 16 residues in the CDR3. The CDR3 is CASSQEWGGRISEQFF. In DNA form, the CDR3 reads TGCGCCAGCAGCCAAGAATGGGGCGGGAGAATATCTGAGCAGTTCTTC.

The J gene is TRBJ2-7, the V gene TRBV5-1; TRBD1 aligns across 9 bases. This CDR3 contains 19 residues. The V and J ends lost 4 bases and 0 bases, in that order; junction bases with no gene match: 17. CDR1 and CDR2 from the germline V gene are SGHRS and YFSETQ. CDR3 sequence: CASSPPRGQGEGGSYEQYF. The CDR3 nucleotides are TGCGCCAGCAGCCCACCGAGGGGACAGGGAGAAGGGGGCTCCTACGAGCAGTACTTC.

This clone was seen more than once but under ten times. This chain uses TRBV6-1 with TRBJ1-1; a weak D match, TRBD1 (5 bases). Trimming cost V 3 bases and J 6 bases, with 14 bases left between them. Germline CDR1 is MNHNS and CDR2 is SASEGT. The CDR3 loop spans 14 amino acids. In nucleotides, the CDR3 is TGTGCCAGCAGTGACAGGGTTGGGGTTCCTGAAGCTTTCTTT. This codes for CASSDRVGVPEAFF.

A single count supports this clone. This sequence joins TRBV6-6 and TRBJ2-3; a possible D gene is TRBD1 (6 bases). The CDR3 has 14 amino acids. CDR1 is MNHNY and CDR2 is SVGAGI in the germline V gene (reference sequence). The V gene lost 2 bases and the J gene lost 0 bases, with 6 bases spanning the gap. The CDR3 loop is CASSYQGSTDTQYF. The DNA of the CDR3 is TGTGCCAGCAGTTACCAGGGGAGCACAGATACGCAGTATTTT.

DNA of the CDR3: TGTGCCAGCATGAAGACAGCAACAAGCACTGAAGCTTTCTTT. It encodes CASMKTATSTEAFF. This chain uses TRBV6-1 with TRBJ1-1; a weak D match, TRBD1 (5 bases). Germline CDR1 and CDR2: MNHNS and SASEGT. Trimming stripped 7 bases from V and 4 bases from J, with 16 bases between. The CDR3 has 14 amino acids.

The J gene is TRBJ2-1, the V gene TRBV2, with D possibly TRBD2 on 5 matching bases. The CDR3 loop spans 15 amino acids. Germline V gene data show CDR1 as SNHLY and CDR2 as FYNNEI. V was shortened by 7 bases and J by 4 bases, with 17 bases between the two germline ends. The CDR3 loop reads CASTGLGSRYNEQFF. CDR3 sequence (DNA): TGTGCCAGCACCGGTTTAGGGAGTCGGTACAATGAGCAGTTCTTC.

The rearrangement links TRBV5-4 to TRBJ1-2; D remains ambiguous. Per the germline V gene, CDR1 is SGHNT and CDR2 is YYREEE (reference sequence). This CDR3 region has 11 residues. V dropped 7 bases and J dropped 0 bases, with 4 bases sitting between them. The DNA for the CDR3 is TGTGCCAGCTCAGCTAACTATGGCTACACCTTC. Its protein product is CASSANYGYTF.